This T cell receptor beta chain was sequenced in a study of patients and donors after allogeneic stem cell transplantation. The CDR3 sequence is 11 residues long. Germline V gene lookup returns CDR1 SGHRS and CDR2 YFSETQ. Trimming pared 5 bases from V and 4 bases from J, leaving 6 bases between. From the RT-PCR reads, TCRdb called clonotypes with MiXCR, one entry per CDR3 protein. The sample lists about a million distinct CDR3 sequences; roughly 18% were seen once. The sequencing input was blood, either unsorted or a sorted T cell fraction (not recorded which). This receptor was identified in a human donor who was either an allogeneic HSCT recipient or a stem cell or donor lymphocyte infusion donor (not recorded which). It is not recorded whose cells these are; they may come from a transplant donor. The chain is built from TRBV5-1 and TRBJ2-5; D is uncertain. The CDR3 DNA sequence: TGCGCCAGCAGAGCAGGAGAGACCCAGTACTTC. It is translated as CASRAGETQYF.